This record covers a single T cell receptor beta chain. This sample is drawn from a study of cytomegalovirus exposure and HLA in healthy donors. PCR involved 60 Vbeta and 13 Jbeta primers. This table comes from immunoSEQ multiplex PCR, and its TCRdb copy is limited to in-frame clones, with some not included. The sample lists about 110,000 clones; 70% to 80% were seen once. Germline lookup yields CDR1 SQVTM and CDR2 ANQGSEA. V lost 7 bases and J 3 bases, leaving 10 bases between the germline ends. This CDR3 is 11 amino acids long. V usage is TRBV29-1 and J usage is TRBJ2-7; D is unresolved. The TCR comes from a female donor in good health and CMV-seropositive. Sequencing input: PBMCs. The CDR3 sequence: CSGAYGYEQYF. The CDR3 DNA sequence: TGCAGCGGGGCTTACGGCTACGAGCAGTACTTC.